In its sample, the clone carrying this TCR beta chain is medium-sized. This entry is derived from a study of early T cells in non-severe SARS-CoV-2 infection. Each CDR3 protein is one row after TCRdb ran MiXCR on the 5' RACE reads. The data hold roughly 41,000 distinct CDR3 sequences, with 4.5% to 5% observed a single time. This CDR3 has 14 amino acids. Germline values: CDR1 MNHNY, CDR2 SVGAGI (reference sequence). The V gene lost 2 bases and the J gene lost 3 bases, with 9 bases spanning the gap. The source of this sequence is an adult who was a healthcare worker with PCR-confirmed SARS-CoV-2 infection or an uninfected control (not recorded which). Sequenced sample: whole blood. This chain joins TRBV6-6 and TRBJ2-3; perhaps TRBD1 as D (5 bases). DNA of the CDR3: TGTGCCAGCAGTTACCGGGCAGGGACAGATACGCAGTATTTT. Translating it yields CASSYRAGTDTQYF.